These T cell receptor beta chains were read from a single sample in a study of blood T cell repertoires in COVID-19. The data were produced by immunoSEQ multiplex PCR, yet TCRdb's version contains in-frame clones alone and is incomplete. In the table there are around 83,000 clones, roughly 91% of which are singletons. The sample consisted of peripheral blood. Source of these receptors: a man aged 65 to 79 with active or convalescent COVID-19. The CDR3 runs from the conserved cysteine through the conserved F or W. Each record gives: J gene, D gene, V gene, clone size, CDR3 DNA, CDR3 protein. A D gene is named only where the DNA matches it firmly. Expanded clones are given a class, and other clones once, few, many or no size at all.

>TRBJ2-1|.|TRBV10-3|few
TGTGCCTACGGTGCTCCCTCCTACAATGAGCAGTTCTTC
CAYGAPSYNEQFF
>TRBJ2-1|.|TRBV28|.
TGTGCCAGCAGTTCCCAGCGGACTGCCTACAATGAGCAGTTCTTC
CASSSQRTAYNEQFF
>TRBJ1-2|.|TRBV18|.
TGTGCCAGCTCACCCCCGTCGGGGAGCTATGGCTACACCTTC
CASSPPSGSYGYTF
>TRBJ2-6|.|TRBV20-1|.
TGCAGTGCTAGTCAACAGGCCCAGGATGGGGCCAACGTCCTGACTTTC
CSASQQAQDGANVLTF
>TRBJ2-5|TRBD2|TRBV7-7|few
TGTGCTAGCAGCACAGGTCGACTAGCGGGAGGCGGGGAGACCCAGTACTTC
CASSTGRLAGGGETQYF
>TRBJ2-5|.|TRBV7-9|few
TGTGCCAGCAGTTCAAGCAGGGGTTCAGAGACCCAGTACTTC
CASSSSRGSETQYF
>TRBJ2-3|TRBD2|TRBV7-3|.
TGTGCCAGCAGCTTCGGACTAGCGGGGCGAAGTACGCAGTATTTT
CASSFGLAGRSTQYF
>TRBJ2-7|TRBD2|TRBV30|.
TGTGCCTGGGAGAAGCGGGGTAACTTCTACGAGCAGTACTTC
CAWEKRGNFYEQYF
>TRBJ2-1|.|TRBV7-9|few
TGTGCCAGCAGCTTAGTCGGTGAGCAGTTCTTC
CASSLVGEQFF
>TRBJ2-3|TRBD2|TRBV6-2/TRBV6-3|.
TGTGCCAGCAGTTACAGACAGGGACTAGCGGGGCGCACAGATACGCAGTATTTT
CASSYRQGLAGRTDTQYF
>TRBJ1-5|.|TRBV28|few
TGTGCCAGCACCGTCGGACCCGGCAGGGTGCCCCAGCATTTT
CASTVGPGRVPQHF
>TRBJ1-6|TRBD1|TRBV6-5|.
TGTGCCAGCACCCTTACAGGGGGTAATTCACCCCTCCACTTT
CASTLTGGNSPLHF
>TRBJ1-2|.|TRBV5-1|.
TGCGCCAGCAGACGGACAGAGGACTATGGCTACACCTTC
CASRRTEDYGYTF
>TRBJ2-2|TRBD1|TRBV10-3|.
TGTGCCATCAGACCCGGGACAGGGGACACCGGGGAGCTGTTTTTT
CAIRPGTGDTGELFF
>TRBJ2-1|.|TRBV28|.
TGTGCCAGCAACCTAGGAGCTGCCAACTCCTACAATGAGCAGTTCTTC
CASNLGAANSYNEQFF
>TRBJ1-1|TRBD1|TRBV27|.
TGTGCCAGCAGTTTACAAGGGGGCAACTCTGAAGCTTTCTTT
CASSLQGGNSEAFF
>TRBJ2-3|.|TRBV9|.
TGTGCCAGCAGCGTAGCTGGACACGCGGATACGCAGTATTTT
CASSVAGHADTQYF
>TRBJ2-1|TRBD2|TRBV24-1|.
TGTGCCACCAGTGCCAGGACTAGCGGGAGTACTGAGCAGTTCTTC
CATSARTSGSTEQFF
>TRBJ1-1|TRBD1|TRBV30|.
TGTGCCTCACGGGACAGAGCGAACACTGAAGCTTTCTTT
CASRDRANTEAFF
>TRBJ1-5|TRBD1|TRBV7-2|.
TGTGCCAGCAGCTTAGCGAACAGGGGCAGTCAGCCCCAGCATTTT
CASSLANRGSQPQHF
>TRBJ1-3|.|TRBV3-1/TRBV3-2|few
TGTGCCAGCAGCCAAGGAGACAGGCACCGCGGAAACACCATATATTTT
CASSQGDRHRGNTIYF
>TRBJ2-7|TRBD2|TRBV19|.
TGTGCCAGTAGTATATCGGGACTAGCGGAGGGGGACTACGAGCAGTACTTC
CASSISGLAEGDYEQYF
>TRBJ1-1|.|TRBV28|.
TGTGCCAGCAGTTTGGGCGTGGGCAGACCGATGAACACTGAAGCTTTCTTT
CASSLGVGRPMNTEAFF
>TRBJ1-1|.|TRBV21-1|.
TGTGCCAGCAGCAAATCCCCGTGGTGGGAGGGGCCGAACACTGAAGCTTTCTTT
CASSKSPWWEGPNTEAFF
>TRBJ1-1|.|TRBV7-2|.
TGTGCCAGCAGCTTGGACAGTCTCACTGAAGCTTTCTTT
CASSLDSLTEAFF
>TRBJ2-3|.|TRBV4-3|.
TGCGCCAGCAGCCAGGACTTGACAATCACAGATACGCAGTATTTT
CASSQDLTITDTQYF
>TRBJ2-2|.|TRBV28|.
TGTGCCAGCAGTTTCAAGTCAGGATTGGGCCGTCGGAGGTTAACCGGGGAGCTGTTTTTT
CASSFKSGLGRRRLTGELFF
>TRBJ2-5|.|TRBV5-1|once
TGCGCCAGCAGCCGAGTGTCCCAGGGTCAAGAGACCCAGTACTTC
CASSRVSQGQETQYF
>TRBJ2-5|.|TRBV5-1|.
TGCGCCAGCAGACATAACATATTACAAGAGACCCAGTACTTC
CASRHNILQETQYF
>TRBJ1-5|TRBD1|TRBV29-1|few
TGCAGCGCTGTTACAGGGGTCAATCAGCCCCAGCATTTT
CSAVTGVNQPQHF
>TRBJ2-2|TRBD1|TRBV19|.
TGTGCCAGTAGTATCATTGGGACAGGGGGCTCCGGGGAGCTGTTTTTT
CASSIIGTGGSGELFF
>TRBJ2-7|TRBD2|TRBV11-2|.
TGTGCCAGCAGCTTAGGAGGCGGGAGGACCACCTCGGAGCAGTACTTC
CASSLGGGRTTSEQYF
>TRBJ2-3|TRBD2|TRBV5-6|.
TGTGCCAGCAGCTCTAGCGGGAGGGCCGGCACAGATACGCAGTATTTT
CASSSSGRAGTDTQYF
>TRBJ2-6|TRBD1|TRBV18|.
TGTGCCAGCTCACAGCCGGGACAGTCGAACTCTGGGGCCAACGTCCTGACTTTC
CASSQPGQSNSGANVLTF
>TRBJ2-7|TRBD2|TRBV7-9|few
TGTGCCAGCAGCCCCACGGGGGGGGTATCCTACGAGCAGTACTTC
CASSPTGGVSYEQYF
>TRBJ2-1|.|TRBV24-1|.
TGTGCCACCAGTGCGGCAGGGCCCTTATACAATGAGCAGTTCTTC
CATSAAGPLYNEQFF
>TRBJ2-5|.|TRBV2|.
TGTGCCAGCAGTGAAAGCCCTAGCGCAAGGGAGACCCAGTACTTC
CASSESPSARETQYF
>TRBJ1-5|.|TRBV18|.
TGTGCCAGCTCACCAAACTACGCCGGGACTTATAGCAATCAGCCCCAGCATTTT
CASSPNYAGTYSNQPQHF
>TRBJ2-7|.|TRBV4-2|.
TGTGCCAGCAGCCAAGATAACGAGCAGTACTTC
CASSQDNEQYF
>TRBJ1-3|TRBD1|TRBV25-1|.
TGTGCCAGCGGACAGGGCTCTGGAAACACCATATATTTT
CASGQGSGNTIYF
>TRBJ2-2|.|TRBV14|.
TGTGCCAGCAGCCCGACTACCCTCCTTAACACCGGGGAGCTGTTTTTT
CASSPTTLLNTGELFF
>TRBJ2-7|TRBD1|TRBV15|.
TGTGCCACCAGCAGAGCCTGGGGGGACAGGACTTTTGGCGAGCAGTACTTC
CATSRAWGDRTFGEQYF
>TRBJ1-5|TRBD1|TRBV28|.
TGTGCCAGCAGTTCCGGACAGGGCCATCAGCCCCAGCATTTT
CASSSGQGHQPQHF
>TRBJ2-3|TRBD1|TRBV11-2|.
TGTGCCAGCAGCTTTGGGGACAGGGGCGGGGATACGCAGTATTTT
CASSFGDRGGDTQYF
>TRBJ1-2|TRBD1|TRBV5-5|few
TGTGCCAGCAGCTTGGCCCACGGGACAGGGGGCGGCTATGGCTACACCTTC
CASSLAHGTGGGYGYTF
>TRBJ1-1|.|TRBV7-6|.
TGTGCCAGCAGCTTAGGTACCAGTGCATCGAACACTGAAGCTTTCTTT
CASSLGTSASNTEAFF
>TRBJ1-6|TRBD1|TRBV28|.
TGTGCCAGCAGTTCGACAGGGACTTCACCCCTCCACTTT
CASSSTGTSPLHF
>TRBJ1-1|.|TRBV27|.
TGTGCCAGCAGTTTACAGGTTGACACTGAAGCTTTCTTT
CASSLQVDTEAFF
>TRBJ2-7|TRBD2|TRBV28|.
TGTGCCAGCAGCCATTGGATAGCGGGAGGGCCGCCCTACGAGCAGTACTTC
CASSHWIAGGPPYEQYF
>TRBJ1-2|.|TRBV3-1/TRBV3-2|.
TGTGCCAGCAGCCAAGGGAGCAACTATGGCTACACCTTC
CASSQGSNYGYTF
>TRBJ2-1|TRBD2|TRBV5-4|.
TGTGCCAGCAGCTTGGGCGTTACTAGCGGGAGTAATGAGCAGTTCTTC
CASSLGVTSGSNEQFF
>TRBJ2-5|.|TRBV10-3|.
TGTGCCATCAAGGCCAGTGGAGGCCCACAAGAGACCCAGTACTTC
CAIKASGGPQETQYF
>TRBJ1-1|TRBD1|TRBV4-2|.
TGTGCCAGCAGCCAGGTACTCGGACAGGAGGGCACTGAAGCTTTCTTT
CASSQVLGQEGTEAFF
>TRBJ2-2|TRBD2|TRBV5-5|.
TGTGCCAGCACGGGAGGATTAGGGGAGCTGTTTTTT
CASTGGLGELFF
>TRBJ1-3|TRBD1|TRBV29-1|.
TGCAGCGTTGAAGGTGGACAGGGGGACGCCTGGGGAAACACCATATATTTT
CSVEGGQGDAWGNTIYF
>TRBJ2-2|TRBD1|TRBV18|few
TGTGCCAGCTCACCGCGACAGGGACCCGGGGAGCTGTTTTTT
CASSPRQGPGELFF
>TRBJ2-1|.|TRBV6-2/TRBV6-3|.
TGTGCCAGCAGTTACTTTAGGGGCTATGAGCAGTTCTTC
CASSYFRGYEQFF
>TRBJ2-7|TRBD1|TRBV9|.
TGTGCCAGCGGAGAGGGGACAGTTTTCGACGAGCAGTACTTC
CASGEGTVFDEQYF
>TRBJ1-2|.|TRBV29-1|.
TGCAGCGTTGATTCGGGAGTTAACTATGGCTACACCTTC
CSVDSGVNYGYTF
>TRBJ1-3|.|TRBV30|.
TGTGCCTGGAAGCGCTCTGGAAACACCATATATTTT
CAWKRSGNTIYF